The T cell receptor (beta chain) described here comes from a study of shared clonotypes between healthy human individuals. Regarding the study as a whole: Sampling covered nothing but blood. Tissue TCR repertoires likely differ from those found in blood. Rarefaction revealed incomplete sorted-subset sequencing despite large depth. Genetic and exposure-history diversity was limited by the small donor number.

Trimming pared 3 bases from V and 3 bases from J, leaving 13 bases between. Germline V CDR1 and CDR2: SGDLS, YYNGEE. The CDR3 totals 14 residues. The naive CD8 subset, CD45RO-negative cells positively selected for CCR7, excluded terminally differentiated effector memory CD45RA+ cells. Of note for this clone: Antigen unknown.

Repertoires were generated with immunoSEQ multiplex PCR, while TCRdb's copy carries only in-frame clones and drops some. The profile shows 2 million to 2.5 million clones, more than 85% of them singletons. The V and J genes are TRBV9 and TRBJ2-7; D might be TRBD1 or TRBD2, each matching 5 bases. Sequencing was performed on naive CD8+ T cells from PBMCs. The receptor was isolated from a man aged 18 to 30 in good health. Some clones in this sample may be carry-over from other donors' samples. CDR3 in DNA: TGTGCCAGCAGCGCCGAGGGGAGTGGCTACGAGCAGTACTTC. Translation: CASSAEGSGYEQYF.